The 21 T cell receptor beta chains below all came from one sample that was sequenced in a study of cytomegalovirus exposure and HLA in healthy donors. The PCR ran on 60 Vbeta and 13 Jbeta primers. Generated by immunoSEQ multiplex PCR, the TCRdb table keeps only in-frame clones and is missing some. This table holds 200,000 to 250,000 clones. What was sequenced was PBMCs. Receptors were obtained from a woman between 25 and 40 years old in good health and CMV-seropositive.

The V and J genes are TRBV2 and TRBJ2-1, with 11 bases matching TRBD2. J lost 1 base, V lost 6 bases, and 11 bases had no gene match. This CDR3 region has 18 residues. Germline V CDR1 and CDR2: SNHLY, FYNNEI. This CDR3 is CASRETSGNTLSYNEQFF. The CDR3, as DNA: TGTGCCAGCAGAGAGACTAGCGGGAATACCCTTTCCTACAATGAGCAGTTCTTC.

CDR3 region: CASSTVTVAQETQYF. The CDR3 DNA reads TGCGCCAGCAGCACCGTGACAGTAGCCCAAGAGACCCAGTACTTC. The chain is built from TRBV5-1 and TRBJ2-5; maybe TRBD1 (5 bases). From germline, CDR1 is SGHRS and CDR2 YFSETQ. This CDR3 has 15 residues. Trimming took 4 bases from V and 1 from J, leaving 14 bases between them.

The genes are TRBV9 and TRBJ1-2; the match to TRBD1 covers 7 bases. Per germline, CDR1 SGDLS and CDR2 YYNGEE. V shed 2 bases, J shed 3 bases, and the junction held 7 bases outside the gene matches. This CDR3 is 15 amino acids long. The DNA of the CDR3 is TGTGCCAGCAGCGTTTTAAGCAGGGGGGACTATGGCTACACCTTC. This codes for CASSVLSRGDYGYTF.

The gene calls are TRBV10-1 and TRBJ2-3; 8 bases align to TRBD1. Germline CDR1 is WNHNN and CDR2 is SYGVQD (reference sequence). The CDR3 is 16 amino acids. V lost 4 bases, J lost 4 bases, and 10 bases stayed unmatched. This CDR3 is CASSAFRDRGADTQYF. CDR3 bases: TGCGCCAGCAGTGCTTTTCGTGACAGGGGAGCAGATACGCAGTATTTT.

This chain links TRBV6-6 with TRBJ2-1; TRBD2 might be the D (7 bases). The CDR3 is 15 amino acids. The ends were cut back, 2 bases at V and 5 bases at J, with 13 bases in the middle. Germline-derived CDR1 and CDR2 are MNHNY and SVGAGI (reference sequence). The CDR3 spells CASSYGRGLNNEQFF. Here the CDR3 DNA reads TGTGCCAGCAGTTACGGGCGGGGGCTCAACAATGAGCAGTTCTTC.

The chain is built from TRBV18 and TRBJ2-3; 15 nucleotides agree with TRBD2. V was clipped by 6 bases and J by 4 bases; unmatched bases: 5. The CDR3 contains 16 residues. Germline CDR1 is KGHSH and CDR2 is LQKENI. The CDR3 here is CASSPGLAGGADTQYF. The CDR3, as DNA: TGTGCCAGCTCCCCCGGACTAGCGGGAGGGGCAGATACGCAGTATTTT.

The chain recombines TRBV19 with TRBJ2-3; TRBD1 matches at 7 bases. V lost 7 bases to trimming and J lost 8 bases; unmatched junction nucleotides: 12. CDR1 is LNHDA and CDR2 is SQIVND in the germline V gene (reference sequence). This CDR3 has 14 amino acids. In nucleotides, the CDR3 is TGTGCCAGTACCATCCGGGACAGCCTTGGTACGCAGTATTTT. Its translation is CASTIRDSLGTQYF.

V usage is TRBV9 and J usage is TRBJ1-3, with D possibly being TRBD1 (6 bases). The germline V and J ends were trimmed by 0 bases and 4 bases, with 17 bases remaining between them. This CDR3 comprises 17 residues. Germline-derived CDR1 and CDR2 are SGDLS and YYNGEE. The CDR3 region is CASSVAGSQGAGNTIYF. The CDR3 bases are TGTGCCAGCAGCGTAGCCGGATCACAGGGAGCGGGAAACACCATATATTTT.

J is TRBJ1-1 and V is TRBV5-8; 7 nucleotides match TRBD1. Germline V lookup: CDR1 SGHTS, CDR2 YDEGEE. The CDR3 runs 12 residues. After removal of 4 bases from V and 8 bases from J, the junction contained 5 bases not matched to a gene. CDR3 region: CASSPRGQEAFF. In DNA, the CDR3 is TGTGCCAGCAGCCCCAGGGGACAGGAAGCTTTCTTT.

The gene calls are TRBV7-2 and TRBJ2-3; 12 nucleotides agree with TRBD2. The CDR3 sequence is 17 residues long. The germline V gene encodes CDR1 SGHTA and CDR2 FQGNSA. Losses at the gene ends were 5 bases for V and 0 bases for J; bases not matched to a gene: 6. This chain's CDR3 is CASSPLAGGASTDTQYF. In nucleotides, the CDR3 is TGTGCCAGCAGCCCCCTAGCGGGAGGGGCGAGCACAGATACGCAGTATTTT.

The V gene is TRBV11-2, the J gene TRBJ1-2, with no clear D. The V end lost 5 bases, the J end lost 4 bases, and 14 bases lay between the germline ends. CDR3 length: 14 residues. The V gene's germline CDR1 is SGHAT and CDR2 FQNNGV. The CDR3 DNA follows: TGTGCCAGCAGCCTCAGGTCCTTGGCCTATGGCTACACCTTC. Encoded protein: CASSLRSLAYGYTF.

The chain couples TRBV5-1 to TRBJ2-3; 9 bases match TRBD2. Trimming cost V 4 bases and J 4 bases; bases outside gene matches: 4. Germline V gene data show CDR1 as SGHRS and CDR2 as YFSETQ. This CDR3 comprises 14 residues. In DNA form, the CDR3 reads TGCGCCAGCAGCCCGGGACTAGCCCCAGATACGCAGTATTTT. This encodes CASSPGLAPDTQYF.

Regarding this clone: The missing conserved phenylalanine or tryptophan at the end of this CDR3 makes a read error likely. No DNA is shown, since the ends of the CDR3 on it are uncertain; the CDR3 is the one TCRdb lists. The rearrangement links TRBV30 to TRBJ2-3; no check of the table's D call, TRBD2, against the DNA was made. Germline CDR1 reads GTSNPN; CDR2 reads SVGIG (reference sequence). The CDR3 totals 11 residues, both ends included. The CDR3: CAWSVLAERGN.

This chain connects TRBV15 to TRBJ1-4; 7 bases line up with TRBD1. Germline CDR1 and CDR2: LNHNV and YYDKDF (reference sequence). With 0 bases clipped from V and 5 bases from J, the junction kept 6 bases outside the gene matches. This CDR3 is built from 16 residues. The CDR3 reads CATSRDFGTANEKLFF. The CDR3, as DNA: TGTGCCACCAGCAGAGATTTTGGGACAGCAAATGAAAAACTGTTTTTT. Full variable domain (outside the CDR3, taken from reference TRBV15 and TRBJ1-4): DAMVIQNPRYQVTQFGKPVTLSCSQTLNHNVMYWYQQKSSQAPKLLFHYYDKDFNNEADTPDNFQSRRPNTSFCFLDIRSPGLGDTAMYLCATSRDFGTANEKLFFGSGTQLSVL.

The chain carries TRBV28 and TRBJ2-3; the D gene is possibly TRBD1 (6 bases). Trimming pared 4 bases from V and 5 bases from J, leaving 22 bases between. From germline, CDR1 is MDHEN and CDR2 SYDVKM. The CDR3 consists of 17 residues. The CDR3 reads CASSSPAGAVGVDTQYF. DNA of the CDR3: TGTGCCAGCAGTTCCCCTGCAGGGGCGGTCGGGGTAGATACGCAGTATTTT. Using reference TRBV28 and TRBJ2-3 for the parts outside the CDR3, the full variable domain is DVKVTQSSRYLVKRTGEKVFLECVQDMDHENMFWYRQDPGLGLRLIYFSYDVKMKEKGDIPEGYSVSREKKERFSLILESASTNQTSMYLCASSSPAGAVGVDTQYFGPGTRLTVL.

The CDR3 sequence: CAWRRKGQGSLGEQYF. As DNA, the CDR3 is TGTGCCTGGAGGCGTAAGGGTCAGGGCTCCCTGGGGGAGCAGTACTTC. J is TRBJ2-7 and V is TRBV30; D possibly corresponds to TRBD1 (5 bases). Germline-derived CDR1 and CDR2 are GTSNPN and SVGIG (reference sequence). The CDR3 is 16 amino acids. The ends were cut back, 3 bases at V and 7 bases at J, with 25 bases in the middle.

The CDR3 here is CASSLDYTDTQYF. The CDR3 bases are TGTGCCAGCAGCTTGGATTACACAGATACGCAGTATTTT. The J gene is TRBJ2-3, the V gene TRBV5-6; D ambiguous. This CDR3 contains 13 residues. The germline gives CDR1 SGHDT, CDR2 YYEEEE. V lost 0 bases and J 2 bases, leaving 4 bases between the germline ends.

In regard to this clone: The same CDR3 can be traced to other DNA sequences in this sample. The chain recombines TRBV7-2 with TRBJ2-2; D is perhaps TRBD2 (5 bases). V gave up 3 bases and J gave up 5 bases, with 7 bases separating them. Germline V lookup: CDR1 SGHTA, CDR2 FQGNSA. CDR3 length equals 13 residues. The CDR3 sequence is CASSFLATGELFF. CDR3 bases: TGTGCCAGCAGCTTCCTAGCTACCGGGGAGCTGTTTTTT.

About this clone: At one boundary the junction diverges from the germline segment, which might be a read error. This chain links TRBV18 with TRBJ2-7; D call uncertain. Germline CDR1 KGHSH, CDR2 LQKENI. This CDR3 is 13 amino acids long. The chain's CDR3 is CTSSPPSAYEQYF. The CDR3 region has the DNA TGTACCAGCTCACCACCGTCGGCCTACGAGCAGTACTTC. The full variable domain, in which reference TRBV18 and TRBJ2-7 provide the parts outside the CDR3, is NAGVMQNPRHLVRRRGQEARLRCSPMKGHSHVYWYRQLPEEGLKFMVYLQKENIIDESGMPKERFSAEFPKEGPSILRIQQVVRGDSAAYFCTSSPPSAYEQYFGPGTRLTVT.

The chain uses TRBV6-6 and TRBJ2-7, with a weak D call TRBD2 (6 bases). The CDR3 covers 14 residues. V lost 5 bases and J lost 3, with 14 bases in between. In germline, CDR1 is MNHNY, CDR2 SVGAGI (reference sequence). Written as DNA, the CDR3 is TGTGCCAGCAGTGGGGGACTCCAGGTCTACGAGCAGTACTTC. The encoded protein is CASSGGLQVYEQYF.

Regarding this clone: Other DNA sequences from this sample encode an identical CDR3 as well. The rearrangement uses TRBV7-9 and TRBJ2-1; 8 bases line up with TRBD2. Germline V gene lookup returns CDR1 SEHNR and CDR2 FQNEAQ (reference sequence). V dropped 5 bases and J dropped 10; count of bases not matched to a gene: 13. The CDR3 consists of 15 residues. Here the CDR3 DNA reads TGTGCCAGCAGCGATTTGGCGGGGGGACGGGGGGAGCAGTTCTTC. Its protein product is CASSDLAGGRGEQFF.